These 9 T cell receptor beta chains originate from one sample sequenced in a study of breast tumors, draining lymph nodes, adjacent tissues. TCRdb recomputed calls from the multiplex PCR reads with MiXCR, one row per CDR3 protein. The sample lists 120,000 to 150,000 distinct CDR3 sequences, around a third occurring once. The lymph nodes were axillary draining lymph nodes from breast cancer patients. The sequenced material came from axillary lymph node tissue. The receptor set was obtained from a female donor with breast cancer. Some clones in this sample may be carry-over from other donors' samples.

This chain connects TRBV7-6 to TRBJ2-3, with TRBD1 matching over 12 bases. CDR1 and CDR2 from the germline V gene are SGHVS and FNYEAQ. The V gene end was trimmed by 4 bases and the J gene end by 12 bases; junction bases not matched to a gene: 14. This CDR3 comprises 16 residues. CDR3 in amino acids: CASSYTGTGGLRSQYF. CDR3 DNA: TGTGCCAGCAGCTACACCGGGACAGGGGGCCTTAGGTCCCAGTATTTT.

This clonotype was seen at least ten times. The gene calls are TRBV27 and TRBJ2-5; the match to TRBD2 covers 10 bases. The CDR3 loop spans 15 amino acids. The trim removed 4 bases at V and 2 bases at J, leaving 4 bases unmatched. Looked up from germline, CDR1 is MNHEY and CDR2 is SMNVEV (reference sequence). The CDR3 sequence is CASSSLAGPQETQYF. CDR3 sequence (DNA): TGTGCCAGCAGTTCACTAGCGGGGCCACAAGAGACCCAGTACTTC.

This clonotype was observed at least ten times. The rearrangement links TRBV20-1 to TRBJ2-3; 9 positions match TRBD1. The CDR3 is made up of 17 amino acids. Germline CDR1 reads DFQATT; CDR2 reads SNEGSKA (reference sequence). V shed 4 bases, J shed 0 bases, and the junction held 11 bases outside the gene matches. CDR3 residues: CSATSGTGSHSTDTQYF. The CDR3, as DNA: TGCAGTGCTACTTCCGGGACAGGGAGTCATAGCACAGATACGCAGTATTTT.

This clonotype was seen ten or more times. A much larger clone sits a single nucleotide away, making a read error possible. This chain joins TRBV20-1 and TRBJ1-2, with TRBD1 identical over 7 bases. This CDR3 is built from 13 residues. CDR1 DFQATT and CDR2 SNEGSKA come from the germline V gene (reference sequence). Here the CDR3 DNA reads TGCAGTGCTAGAGATGGGACAGACTATGCCTACACCTTC. Protein: CSARDGTDYAYTF.

Regarding this clonotype: Since a much larger clone is just one base distant, this may be a read error. The chain joins TRBV6-2 or TRBV6-3 to TRBJ1-5; tentatively, D is TRBD1 (6 bases). The V gene's germline CDR1 is MNHEY and CDR2 SVGEGT. V dropped 5 bases and J dropped 5 bases, with 16 bases sitting between them. There are 15 residues in the CDR3. The CDR3 sequence: CASSQQGPTYQPQHF. CDR3 DNA sequence: TGTGCCAGCAGTCAACAGGGTCCCACGTATCAGCCCCAGCATTTT.

The chain is built from TRBV20-1 and TRBJ1-4; D is ambiguous. V lost 5 bases and J 3 bases, leaving 22 bases between the germline ends. CDR1 is DFQATT and CDR2 is SNEGSKA in the germline V gene (reference sequence). The CDR3 runs to 17 residues. CDR3 DNA sequence: TGCAGTGCTCCGAGTTGGAGGAGTGGGCCGTCTAATGAAAAACTGTTTTTT. It yields the protein CSAPSWRSGPSNEKLFF.

This clonotype was counted at least ten times. The rearrangement joins TRBV6-5 to TRBJ1-4, with 9 nucleotides matching TRBD1. The ends lost 6 bases at V and 7 bases at J; junction bases unmatched: 9. Per germline, CDR1 MNHEY and CDR2 SVGAGI. The CDR3 extends over 15 amino acids. In DNA, the CDR3 is TGTGCCAGCAGGTCAGCCGGGACAGGGCGTGAAAAACTGTTTTTT. It yields the protein CASRSAGTGREKLFF.

This clonotype was seen only a few times. The V gene is TRBV13, the J gene TRBJ1-1; D gene uncertain. This CDR3 has 14 residues. Per germline, CDR1 PRHDT and CDR2 FYEKMQ (reference sequence). The V end was cut by 1 base, the J end by 5 bases, with 11 bases between. The CDR3 nucleotides are TGTGCCAGCAGCTTAGACCTATTCCTGACTGAAGCTTTCTTT. As protein: CASSLDLFLTEAFF.

In its sample, this clonotype was seen many times. This chain joins TRBV5-1 and TRBJ2-5; 7 nucleotides align to TRBD1. Germline-derived CDR1 and CDR2 are SGHRS and YFSETQ. J gave up 2 bases and V 1 base, and 5 bases lay outside the gene matches. This CDR3 spans 15 amino acids. CDR3 sequence: CASSLIPGQQETQYF. CDR3 in DNA: TGCGCCAGCAGCTTGATACCGGGACAGCAAGAGACCCAGTACTTC.